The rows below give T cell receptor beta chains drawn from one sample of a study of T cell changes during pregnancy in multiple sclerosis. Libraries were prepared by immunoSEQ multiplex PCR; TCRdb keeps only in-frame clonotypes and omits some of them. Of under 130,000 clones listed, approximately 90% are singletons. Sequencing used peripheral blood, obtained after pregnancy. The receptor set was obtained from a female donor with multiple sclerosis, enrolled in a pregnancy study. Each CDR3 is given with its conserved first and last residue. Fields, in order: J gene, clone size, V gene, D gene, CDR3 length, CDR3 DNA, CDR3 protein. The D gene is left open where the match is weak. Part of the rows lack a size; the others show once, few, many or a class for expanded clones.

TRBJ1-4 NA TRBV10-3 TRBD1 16 TGTGCCACCAGCGGGACAGGGGGTCCGCTTAATGAAAAACTGTTTTTT CATSGTGGPLNEKLFF
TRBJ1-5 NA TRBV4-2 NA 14 TGTGCCAGCAGCCACCAGGGTTCCAATCAGCCCCAGCATTTT CASSHQGSNQPQHF
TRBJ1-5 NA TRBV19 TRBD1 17 TGTGCCAGTACCTCACAGGGGGCTCAGAGAGGCAATCAGCCCCAGCATTTT CASTSQGAQRGNQPQHF
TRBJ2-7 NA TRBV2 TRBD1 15 TGTGCCAGCAGGAGCTCGACAGGGAACTACTACGAGCAGTACTTC CASRSSTGNYYEQYF
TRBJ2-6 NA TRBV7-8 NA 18 TGTGCCAGCAGCGGTTACAGGGTGCCTGTCTCTGGGGCCAACGTCCTGACTTTC CASSGYRVPVSGANVLTF
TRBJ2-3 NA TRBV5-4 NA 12 TGTGCCAGCAGCTGGATGGAGGCAAAGCAGTATTTT CASSWMEAKQYF
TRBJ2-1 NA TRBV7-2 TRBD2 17 TGTGCCAGCAGCTTGGGTAGGAGGGTAGCGGGGGGCAATGAGCAGTTCTTC CASSLGRRVAGGNEQFF
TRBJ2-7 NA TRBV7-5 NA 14 TGTGCCAGCAGCCCAACCGGGGGACTGCTCGAGCAGTACTTC CASSPTGGLLEQYF
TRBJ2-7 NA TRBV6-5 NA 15 TGTGCCAGCAGTTACTCGACTATCCGCTCCTACGAGCAGTACTTC CASSYSTIRSYEQYF
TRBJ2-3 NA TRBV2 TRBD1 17 TGTGCCAGCAGTGCTCAGGACAGGGCGGTCGGCACAGATACGCAGTATTTT CASSAQDRAVGTDTQYF
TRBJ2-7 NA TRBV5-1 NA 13 TGCGCCAGCAGCTTAGTTGGGGCCCCCGAGCAGTACTTC CASSLVGAPEQYF
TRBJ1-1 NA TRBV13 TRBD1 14 TGTGCCAGCAGCCCGGGACAGTCGAACACTGAAGCTTTCTTT CASSPGQSNTEAFF
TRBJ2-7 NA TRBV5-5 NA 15 TGTGCCAGCAGCCCAGATGGGGGGGCAGTCTACGAGCAGTACTTC CASSPDGGAVYEQYF
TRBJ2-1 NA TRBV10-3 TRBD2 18 TGTGCCATCAGTGACCCCACTAGCGGGGGGGTCTCCTACAATGAGCAGTTCTTC CAISDPTSGGVSYNEQFF
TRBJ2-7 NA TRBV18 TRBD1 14 TGTGCCAGCTCGATCGACAGGGAATCCTACGAGCAGTACTTC CASSIDRESYEQYF
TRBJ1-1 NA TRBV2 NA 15 TGTGCCAGCAGTGAGGTTTTTGGCAGGAACACTGAAGCTTTCTTT CASSEVFGRNTEAFF
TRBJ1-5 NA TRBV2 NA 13 TGTGCCAGCAGTGACCAGGGCGGACAGCCCCAGCATTTT CASSDQGGQPQHF
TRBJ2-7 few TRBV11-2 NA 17 TGTGCCAGCAGCTTAGGAGGGAGCGGGCGCCCAATCTACGAGCAGTACTTC CASSLGGSGRPIYEQYF
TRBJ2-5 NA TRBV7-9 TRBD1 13 TGTGCCAGCAGCTGGGACAGGGGACAGACCCAGTACTTC CASSWDRGQTQYF
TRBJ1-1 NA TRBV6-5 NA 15 TGTGCCAGCACCTTCCTGGCGGGCGGATCCACTGAAGCTTTCTTT CASTFLAGGSTEAFF
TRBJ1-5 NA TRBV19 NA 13 TGTGCCAGTAGTATGAACGCGGGTCAGCCCCAGCATTTT CASSMNAGQPQHF
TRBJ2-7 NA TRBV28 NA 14 TGTGCCAGCAGTCCACCTAAGAGCTCCTACGAGCAGTACTTC CASSPPKSSYEQYF
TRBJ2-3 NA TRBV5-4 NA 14 TGTGCCAGCAGCTTGGCAGGGGGCACAGATACGCAGTATTTT CASSLAGGTDTQYF
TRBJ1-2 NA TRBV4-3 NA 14 TGCGCCAGCAGCCAAGATCTGGGGGGGTATGGCTACACCTTC CASSQDLGGYGYTF
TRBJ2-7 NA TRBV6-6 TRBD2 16 TGTGCCAGCAGTTACTCGGCGGGGGGTAGCTCCTACGAGCAGTACTTC CASSYSAGGSSYEQYF
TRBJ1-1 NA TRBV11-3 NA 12 TGTGCCAGCAGCAGGGGGACCAGTGAAGCTTTCTTT CASSRGTSEAFF
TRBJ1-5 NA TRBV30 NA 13 TGTGCCTTCGGGGAACATTACAATCAGCCCCAGCATTTT CAFGEHYNQPQHF
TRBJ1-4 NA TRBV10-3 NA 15 TGTGCCATCAGTGAGTCAAATCGGGTTATGGAAAAACTGTTTTTT CAISESNRVMEKLFF
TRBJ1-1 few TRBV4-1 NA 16 TGCGCCAGCAGCCTCCCTCTGGGACGGAGGGACACTGAAGCTTTCTTT CASSLPLGRRDTEAFF
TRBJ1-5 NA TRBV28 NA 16 TGTGCCAGCAGCCGCCCCCTAGCGGGTCAGGATCAGCCCCAGCATTTT CASSRPLAGQDQPQHF
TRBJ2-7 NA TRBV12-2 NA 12 TGTGCAAGTCGCTTCAGGGGTTACGAGCAGTACTTC CASRFRGYEQYF